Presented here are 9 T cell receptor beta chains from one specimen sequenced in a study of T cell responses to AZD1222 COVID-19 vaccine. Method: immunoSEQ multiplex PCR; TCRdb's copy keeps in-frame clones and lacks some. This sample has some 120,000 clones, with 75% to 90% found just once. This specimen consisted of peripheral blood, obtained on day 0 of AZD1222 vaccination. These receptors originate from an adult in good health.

CDR3 sequence (DNA): TGCGCCAGCAGCGCGTACAGGGGTAGAACTGAAGCTTTCTTT. This codes for CASSAYRGRTEAFF. This chain uses TRBV5-1 with TRBJ1-1; 7 nucleotides match TRBD1. CDR3 length: 14 residues. Germline V gene lookup returns CDR1 SGHRS and CDR2 YFSETQ. Trimming cost V 4 bases and J 5 bases; bases outside gene matches: 8. Variable domain in full (rest from reference TRBV5-1 and TRBJ1-1): KAGVTQTPRYLIKTRGQQVTLSCSPISGHRSVSWYQQTPGQGLQFLFEYFSETQRNKGNFPGRFSGRQFSNSRSEMNVSTLELGDSALYLCASSAYRGRTEAFFGQGTRLTVV.

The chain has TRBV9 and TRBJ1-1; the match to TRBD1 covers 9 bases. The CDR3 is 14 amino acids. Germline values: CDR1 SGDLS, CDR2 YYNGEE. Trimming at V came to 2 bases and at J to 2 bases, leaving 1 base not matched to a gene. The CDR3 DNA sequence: TGTGCCAGCAGCGTGGGACAGGGAAACACTGAAGCTTTCTTT. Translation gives CASSVGQGNTEAFF.

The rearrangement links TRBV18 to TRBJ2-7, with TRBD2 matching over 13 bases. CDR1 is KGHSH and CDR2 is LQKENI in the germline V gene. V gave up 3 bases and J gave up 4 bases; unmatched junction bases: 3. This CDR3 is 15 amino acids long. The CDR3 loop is CASSPGLAGMYEQYF. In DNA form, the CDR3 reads TGTGCCAGCTCACCGGGACTAGCGGGAATGTACGAGCAGTACTTC. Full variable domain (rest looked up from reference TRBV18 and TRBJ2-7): NAGVMQNPRHLVRRRGQEARLRCSPMKGHSHVYWYRQLPEEGLKFMVYLQKENIIDESGMPKERFSAEFPKEGPSILRIQQVVRGDSAAYFCASSPGLAGMYEQYFGPGTRLTVT.

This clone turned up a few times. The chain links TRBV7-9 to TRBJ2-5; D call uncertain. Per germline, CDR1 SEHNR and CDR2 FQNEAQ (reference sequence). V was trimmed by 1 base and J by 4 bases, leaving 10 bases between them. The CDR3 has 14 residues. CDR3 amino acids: CASSLDARRETQYF. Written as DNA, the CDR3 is TGTGCCAGCAGCTTAGACGCCCGGAGAGAGACCCAGTACTTC.

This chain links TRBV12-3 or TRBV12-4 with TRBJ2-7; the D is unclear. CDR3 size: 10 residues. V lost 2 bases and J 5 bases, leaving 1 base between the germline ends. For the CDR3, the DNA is TGTGCCAGCAGTTTACACGAGCAGTACTTC. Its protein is CASSLHEQYF.

This CDR3 reads CASSPGLGVTDTQYF. The CDR3 coding sequence is TGTGCCAGCAGCCCGGGACTAGGCGTCACAGATACGCAGTATTTT. The chain uses TRBV6-5 and TRBJ2-3, with 8 nucleotides matching TRBD2. The CDR3 has 15 amino acids. CDR1 is MNHEY and CDR2 is SVGAGI in the germline V gene. The junction had 7 bases not matched to a gene; V was cut back by 6 bases and J by 2 bases.

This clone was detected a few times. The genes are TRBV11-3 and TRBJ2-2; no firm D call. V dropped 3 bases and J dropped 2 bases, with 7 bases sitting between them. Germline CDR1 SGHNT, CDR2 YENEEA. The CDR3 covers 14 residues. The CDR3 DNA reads TGTGCCAGCAGCTTTGACATTAACACCGGGGAGCTGTTTTTT. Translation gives CASSFDINTGELFF.

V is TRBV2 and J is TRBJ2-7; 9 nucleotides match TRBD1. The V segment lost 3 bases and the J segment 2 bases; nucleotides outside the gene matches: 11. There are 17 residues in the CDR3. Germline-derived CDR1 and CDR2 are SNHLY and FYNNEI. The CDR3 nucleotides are TGTGCCAGCAGTGATTTGCATAAACAGGGGGCGACCTACGAGCAGTACTTC. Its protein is CASSDLHKQGATYEQYF.

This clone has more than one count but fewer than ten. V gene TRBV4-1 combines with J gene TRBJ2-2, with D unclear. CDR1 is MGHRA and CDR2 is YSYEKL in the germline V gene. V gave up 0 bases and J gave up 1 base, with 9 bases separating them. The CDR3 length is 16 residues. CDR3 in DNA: TGCGCCAGCAGCCAAGATCCGGGTAGGAACACCGGGGAGCTGTTTTTT. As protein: CASSQDPGRNTGELFF.